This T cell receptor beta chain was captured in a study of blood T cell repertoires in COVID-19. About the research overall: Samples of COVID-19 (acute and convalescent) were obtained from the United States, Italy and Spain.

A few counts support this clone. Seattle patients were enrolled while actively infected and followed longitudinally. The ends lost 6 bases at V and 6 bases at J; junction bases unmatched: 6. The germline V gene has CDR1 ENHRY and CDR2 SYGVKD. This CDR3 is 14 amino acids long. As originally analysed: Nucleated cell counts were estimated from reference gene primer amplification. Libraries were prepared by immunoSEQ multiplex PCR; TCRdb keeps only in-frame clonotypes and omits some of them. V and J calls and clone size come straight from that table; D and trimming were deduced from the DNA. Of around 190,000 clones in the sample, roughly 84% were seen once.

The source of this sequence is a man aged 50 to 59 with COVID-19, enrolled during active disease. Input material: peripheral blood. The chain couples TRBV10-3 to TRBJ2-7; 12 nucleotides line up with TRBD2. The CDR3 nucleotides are TGTGCCATCAGCCCGGGACTAGCGGGTTTCGAGCAGTACTTC. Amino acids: CAISPGLAGFEQYF.